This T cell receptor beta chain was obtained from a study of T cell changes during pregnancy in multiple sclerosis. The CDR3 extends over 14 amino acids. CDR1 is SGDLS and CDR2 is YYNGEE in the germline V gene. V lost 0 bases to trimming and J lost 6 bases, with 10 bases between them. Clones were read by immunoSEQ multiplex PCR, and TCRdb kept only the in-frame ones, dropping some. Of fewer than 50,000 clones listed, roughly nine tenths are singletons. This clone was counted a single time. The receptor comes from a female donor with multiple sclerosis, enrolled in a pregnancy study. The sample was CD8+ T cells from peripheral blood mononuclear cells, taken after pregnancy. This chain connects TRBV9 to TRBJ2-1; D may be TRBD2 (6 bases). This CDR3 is CASSVGGGINEQFF. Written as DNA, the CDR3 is TGTGCCAGCAGCGTAGGTGGGGGGATCAATGAGCAGTTCTTC.